These 32 T cell receptor beta chains originate from one sample sequenced in a study of OX40 agonist ivuxolimab in advanced cancers. Produced via immunoSEQ multiplex PCR; TCRdb's table is partial and in-frame only. Of more than 50,000 clones detected, 80% to 90% appear once; the ten largest clones hold 0.69%. The source material was CD4+ or CD8+ T cells sorted from blood, sampled in a trial of the OX40 agonist ivuxolimab. The receptor source for this set is an adult with an advanced solid tumor such as melanoma, head and neck, liver or kidney cancer.

V is TRBV28 and J is TRBJ2-4; D is perhaps TRBD1 (6 bases). The CDR3 sequence is 21 residues long. V gave up 1 base and J gave up 1 base, with 26 bases separating them. CDR1 and CDR2 (germline): MDHEN, SYDVKM. CDR3 region: CASSLSNGRGKTTYAKNIQYF. CDR3 nucleotides: TGTGCCAGCAGTTTATCCAATGGCAGGGGCAAGACAACCTATGCCAAAAACATTCAGTACTTC.

The CDR3 nucleotides are TGTGCTAGTGGTTTGGAGGAAAAACTGTTTTTT. Its translation is CASGLEEKLFF. V and J are TRBV12-5 and TRBJ1-4, with D uncertain. Trimming removed 1 base at V and 8 bases at J, with 2 bases between. There are 11 residues in the CDR3. Germline CDR1 reads LGHNT; CDR2 reads FRNRAP.

This chain uses TRBV28 with TRBJ2-5; D gene ambiguous. Trimming stripped 5 bases from V and 5 bases from J, with 12 bases between. CDR3 length equals 13 residues. Germline loops: CDR1 MDHEN, CDR2 SYDVKM. The CDR3 coding sequence is TGTGCCAGCAGTCGTTCCATCTCGGAGACCCAGTACTTC. Its protein product is CASSRSISETQYF. The full variable domain, its missing parts supplied by reference TRBV28 and TRBJ2-5, is DVKVTQSSRYLVKRTGEKVFLECVQDMDHENMFWYRQDPGLGLRLIYFSYDVKMKEKGDIPEGYSVSREKKERFSLILESASTNQTSMYLCASSRSISETQYFGPGTRLLVL.

The CDR3 is CASSPRVAAQETQYF. DNA of the CDR3: TGTGCCAGCTCACCAAGGGTAGCAGCACAAGAGACCCAGTACTTC. The rearrangement links TRBV18 to TRBJ2-5, with unresolved D. The CDR3 loop spans 15 amino acids. Germline V gene lookup returns CDR1 KGHSH and CDR2 LQKENI. Trimming took off 2 bases at V and 2 bases at J, with 12 bases between the two ends.

This chain connects TRBV7-2 to TRBJ2-5, with 8 bases lining up with TRBD2. CDR3 length equals 16 residues. With 2 bases clipped from V and 5 bases from J, the junction kept 10 bases outside the gene matches. Germline CDR1 reads SGHTA; CDR2 reads FQGNSA. DNA of the CDR3: TGTGCCAGCAGCTTAATCCACGGACTAGCCATGGAGACCCAGTACTTC. This sequence encodes CASSLIHGLAMETQYF. The variable domain in full, with the rest retrieved from reference TRBV7-2 and TRBJ2-5, is GAGVSQSPSNKVTEKGKDVELRCDPISGHTALYWYRQSLGQGLEFLIYFQGNSAPDKSGLPSDRFSAERTGGSVSTLTIQRTQQEDSAVYLCASSLIHGLAMETQYFGPGTRLLVL.

V and J are TRBV5-5 and TRBJ2-7, with D possibly being TRBD2 (7 bases). Germline CDR1 is SGHKS and CDR2 is YYEKEE (reference sequence). The CDR3 is made up of 15 amino acids. Trimming stripped 9 bases from V and 0 bases from J, with 19 bases between. The DNA of the CDR3 is TGTGCCACTGCAGAGGGCGGGGGCAGCTCCTACGAGCAGTACTTC. It yields the protein CATAEGGGSSYEQYF.

Details on this clone: Germline is not matched at one junction end, which may reflect a read error. The chain carries TRBV6-5 and TRBJ2-7; maybe TRBD2 (6 bases). The CDR3 covers 15 residues. Germline-derived CDR1 and CDR2 are MNHEY and SVGAGI. The CDR3 coding sequence is TGTGCCAGCAGTTACTCGATCGGGGGTGGCTACGGGCAGTACTTC. Its translation is CASSYSIGGGYGQYF.

The rearrangement links TRBV7-9 to TRBJ2-3; D is ambiguous. The V end was cut by 2 bases, the J end by 1 base, with 10 bases between. The CDR3 sequence is 15 residues long. Germline CDR1 SEHNR, CDR2 FQNEAQ (reference sequence). The CDR3 here is CASSLTVSGTDTQYF. CDR3 bases: TGTGCCAGCAGCTTAACCGTTTCGGGCACAGATACGCAGTATTTT.

The rearrangement links TRBV7-2 to TRBJ2-3, with 8 positions matching TRBD2. V was clipped by 5 bases and J by 0 bases; unmatched bases: 4. This CDR3 is built from 15 residues. The germline gives CDR1 SGHTA, CDR2 FQGNSA. CDR3 loop: CASSRGGGSTDTQYF. Here the CDR3 DNA reads TGTGCCAGCAGCAGGGGCGGGGGGAGCACAGATACGCAGTATTTT.

The rearrangement links TRBV5-4 to TRBJ1-4; D is uncertain. From germline, CDR1 is SGHNT and CDR2 YYREEE (reference sequence). The CDR3 has 15 amino acids. V was cut by 4 bases and J by 6 bases, with 16 bases left in between. The CDR3 coding sequence is TGTGCCAGCAGCCCATCCGGTGCTGTTGATGAAAAACTGTTTTTT. It specifies CASSPSGAVDEKLFF. The full variable domain, completed using reference TRBV5-4 and TRBJ1-4, is ETGVTQSPTHLIKTRGQQVTLRCSSQSGHNTVSWYQQALGQGPQFIFQYYREEENGRGNFPPRFSGLQFPNYSSELNVNALELDDSALYLCASSPSGAVDEKLFFGSGTQLSVL.

The genes are TRBV11-2 and TRBJ2-7, with D possibly matching TRBD1 (5 bases). The CDR3 sequence is 15 residues long. The V and J ends lost 6 bases and 4 bases respectively, with 19 bases between them. Germline CDR1 reads SGHAT; CDR2 reads FQNNGV. The CDR3 sequence is CASSPLKTARYEQYF. CDR3 bases: TGTGCCAGCAGTCCCCTAAAGACAGCCCGGTACGAGCAGTACTTC.

This sequence joins TRBV6-5 and TRBJ1-3, with D perhaps TRBD1 (5 bases). The CDR3 is made up of 15 amino acids. V lost 5 bases, J lost 0 bases, and 11 bases lay in between. Germline loops: CDR1 MNHEY, CDR2 SVGAGI. This chain's CDR3 is CASSLGRGSGNTIYF. The DNA of the CDR3 is TGTGCCAGCAGTCTTGGAAGGGGCTCTGGAAACACCATATATTTT.

V gene TRBV7-9 combines with J gene TRBJ1-2; 9 bases are shared with TRBD1. From germline, CDR1 is SEHNR and CDR2 FQNEAQ (reference sequence). The V gene end was trimmed by 5 bases and the J gene end by 7 bases; junction bases not matched to a gene: 5. This CDR3 is built from 13 residues. CDR3 protein: CASSQTGGAGYTF. CDR3 coding DNA: TGTGCCAGCAGCCAGACAGGGGGTGCTGGCTACACCTTC. The whole variable domain, remainder taken from reference TRBV7-9 and TRBJ1-2, is DTGVSQNPRHKITKRGQNVTFRCDPISEHNRLYWYRQTLGQGPEFLTYFQNEAQLEKSRLLSDRFSAERPKGSFSTLEIQRTEQGDSAMYLCASSQTGGAGYTFGSGTRLTVV.

The chain has TRBV7-8 and TRBJ1-5, with 9 bases identical to TRBD1. V lost 5 bases to trimming and J lost 7 bases; unmatched junction nucleotides: 21. The CDR3 consists of 19 residues. The germline V gene has CDR1 SGHVS and CDR2 FQNEAQ. In DNA, the CDR3 is TGTGCCAGCAGCCCAAATATTCCCCTCTCACAGGGGGCCGGCCAGCCCCAGCATTTT. This sequence encodes CASSPNIPLSQGAGQPQHF.

The rearrangement joins TRBV10-3 to TRBJ2-6; tentative D call: TRBD2 (5 bases). CDR1 ENHRY and CDR2 SYGVKD come from the germline V gene. V gave up 6 bases and J gave up 0 bases, with 9 bases separating them. The CDR3 has 15 amino acids. CDR3 loop: CAISSDYSGANVLTF. CDR3 nucleotides: TGTGCCATCAGCTCCGACTACTCTGGGGCCAACGTCCTGACTTTC.

The genes are TRBV11-3 and TRBJ2-7; the match to TRBD1 covers 7 bases. CDR1 SGHNT and CDR2 YENEEA come from the germline V gene. Trimming took 5 bases from V and 5 from J; bases not matched to a gene: 15. This CDR3 has 16 residues. The CDR3 DNA reads TGTGCCAGCAGCCCCAGGAGAGAGGGGGCTTGGAACGAGCAGTACTTC. Protein sequence: CASSPRREGAWNEQYF.

V is TRBV12-5 and J is TRBJ2-3; no clear D. Germline values: CDR1 LGHNT, CDR2 FRNRAP. The CDR3 totals 16 residues. Trimming removed 9 bases at V and 2 bases at J, with 21 bases between. Here the CDR3 DNA reads TGTGCTAGCTCACTCTTCCCGGAGCTTTTCACAGATACGCAGTATTTT. The encoded protein is CASSLFPELFTDTQYF.

This clone was counted once. The gene calls are TRBV2 and TRBJ2-5; tentative D call: TRBD1 (5 bases). Per the germline V gene, CDR1 is SNHLY and CDR2 is FYNNEI. This CDR3 is built from 14 residues. Trimming took off 2 bases at V and 5 bases at J, with 12 bases between the two ends. This chain's CDR3 is CASSERVTEETQYF. The CDR3 nucleotides read TGTGCCAGCAGTGAAAGGGTGACAGAGGAGACCCAGTACTTC.

The chain links TRBV7-9 to TRBJ2-2; D is unclear. CDR1 is SEHNR, CDR2 FQNEAQ, per germline (reference sequence). V lost 1 base to trimming and J lost 4 bases, with 13 bases between them. The CDR3 consists of 16 residues. The CDR3 loop reads CASSLGGTDPTGELFF. CDR3 nucleotides: TGTGCCAGCAGCTTAGGAGGTACAGACCCCACCGGGGAGCTGTTTTTT.

Only a few counts were recorded for this clone. The chain carries TRBV28 and TRBJ2-2; TRBD2 matches 7 bases. This CDR3 is 16 amino acids long. V was pared by 5 bases and J by 5 bases, with 11 bases of the junction left unmatched. Germline assignment: CDR1 MDHEN and CDR2 SYDVKM. DNA for the CDR3: TGTGCCAGCAGTACTACCGGGCCCGGGAGGACCGGGGAGCTGTTTTTT. Translated: CASSTTGPGRTGELFF.

This clone was counted between two and nine times. The chain carries TRBV9 and TRBJ2-5; TRBD2 agrees at 9 bases. Germline V lookup: CDR1 SGDLS, CDR2 YYNGEE. This CDR3 spans 17 amino acids. Germline trimming cut 0 bases from V and 4 bases from J; bases unmatched to any gene: 10. The CDR3 DNA sequence: TGTGCCAGCAGCGTAGTGGAGCGGGGGGTTGAGTTAGAGACCCAGTACTTC. It codes for CASSVVERGVELETQYF.

The DNA for the CDR3 is TGCGCCAGCAGCAGCCAACTAGGGGATTCACCCCTCCACTTT. This gives the protein CASSSQLGDSPLHF. This rearrangement joins TRBV5-1 to TRBJ1-6, with D perhaps matching TRBD1 (5 bases). V lost 4 bases to trimming and J lost 8 bases, with 13 bases between them. The CDR3 extends over 14 amino acids. Germline CDR1 reads SGHRS; CDR2 reads YFSETQ.

This clone was observed a single time. V gene TRBV7-9 combines with J gene TRBJ2-3; TRBD2 matches at 13 bases. Trimming removed 3 bases from V and 10 bases from J; junction bases left unmatched: 7. Germline assignment: CDR1 SEHNR and CDR2 FQNEAQ (reference sequence). The CDR3 length is 15 residues. The CDR3 sequence: CASSFAGTSGVAQYF. In nucleotides, the CDR3 is TGTGCCAGCAGCTTCGCCGGGACTAGCGGGGTGGCGCAGTATTTT.

The V call is TRBV19, the J call TRBJ2-6; D is uncertain. Germline V CDR1 and CDR2: LNHDA, SQIVND (reference sequence). This CDR3 spans 19 amino acids. V was trimmed by 2 bases and J by 0 bases, leaving 17 bases between them. The CDR3 bases are TGTGCCAGTAGTATAAGATGGCTTCCGGTCATCTCTGGGGCCAACGTCCTGACTTTC. Protein sequence: CASSIRWLPVISGANVLTF.

V usage is TRBV5-8 and J usage is TRBJ1-6; tentative D call: TRBD1 (6 bases). Per the germline V gene, CDR1 is SGHTS and CDR2 is YDEGEE. The V end was cut by 2 bases, the J end by 9 bases, with 9 bases between. The CDR3 sequence is 13 residues long. DNA for the CDR3: TGTGCCAGCAGCTTACAGGGAGGTTCACCCCTCCACTTT. It yields the protein CASSLQGGSPLHF. The full variable domain, its missing parts supplied by reference TRBV5-8 and TRBJ1-6, is EAGVTQSPTHLIKTRGQQATLRCSPISGHTSVYWYQQALGLGLQFLLWYDEGEERNRGNFPPRFSGRQFPNYSSELNVNALELEDSALYLCASSLQGGSPLHFGNGTRLTVT.

This chain uses TRBV19 with TRBJ2-5; 11 bases map to TRBD2. In germline, CDR1 is LNHDA, CDR2 SQIVND (reference sequence). Germline trimming cut 4 bases from V and 7 bases from J; bases unmatched to any gene: 5. The CDR3 runs 14 residues. As DNA, the CDR3 is TGTGCCAGTAGTACCTTAGCGGGGGGGAGGACCCAGTACTTC. It specifies CASSTLAGGRTQYF. Filled out from reference TRBV19 and TRBJ2-5, the complete variable domain reads DGGITQSPKYLFRKEGQNVTLSCEQNLNHDAMYWYRQDPGQGLRLIYYSQIVNDFQKGDIAEGYSVSREKKESFPLTVTSAQKNPTAFYLCASSTLAGGRTQYFGPGTRLLVL.

The V and J genes are TRBV11-1 and TRBJ2-5, with D possibly TRBD2 on 5 matching bases. The CDR3 totals 15 residues. Germline CDR1 reads SGHAT; CDR2 reads FQDESV (reference sequence). The V and J ends lost 1 base and 4 bases respectively, with 13 bases between them. The CDR3 reads CASSLGGSRRETQYF. CDR3 sequence (DNA): TGTGCCAGCAGCTTAGGTGGGAGCCGGCGAGAGACCCAGTACTTC.

This clone was observed a single time. This sequence joins TRBV5-1 and TRBJ2-5; D is possibly TRBD1 or TRBD2 (7 bases each). The germline CDR1 and CDR2 sequences are SGHRS and YFSETQ. The CDR3 has 14 residues. Trimming left V 6 bases short and J 5 bases short, with 17 bases between. The CDR3 reads CASTPQGGLETQYF. The CDR3 DNA is TGCGCCAGCACCCCCCAGGGGGGGTTGGAGACCCAGTACTTC.

This chain uses TRBV7-6 with TRBJ2-2, with D tentatively TRBD1 (7 bases). The CDR3 extends over 18 amino acids. Germline V gene sequence: CDR1 SGHVS, CDR2 FNYEAQ. V was trimmed by 5 bases and J by 4 bases, leaving 23 bases between them. CDR3 sequence (DNA): TGTGCCAGCAGCCCAGGGGGGCGGGCGGGACCCTTCACCGGGGAGCTGTTTTTT. Protein sequence: CASSPGGRAGPFTGELFF.

The chain combines TRBV23-1 with TRBJ2-1; D perhaps matches TRBD2 (7 bases). TRBV23-1 is placed among ORFs of uncertain function. Between the trimmed V and J ends, which lost 11 bases and 8 bases, there was a span of 19 bases. The CDR3 loop spans 13 amino acids. This chain's CDR3 is CAGSPGGVYEQFF. In DNA, the CDR3 is TGCGCCGGGTCCCCGGGGGGCGTGTATGAGCAGTTCTTC.

The DNA of the CDR3 is TGTGCCACCAGCAGAGATCGACAGCTCCAAGAGACCCAGTACTTC. This gives the protein CATSRDRQLQETQYF. This chain uses TRBV15 with TRBJ2-5; maybe TRBD1 (5 bases). Germline CDR1 reads LNHNV; CDR2 reads YYDKDF (reference sequence). This CDR3 region has 15 residues. Trimming took off 0 bases at V and 1 base at J, with 9 bases between the two ends.

The chain combines TRBV15 with TRBJ1-2; D ambiguous. Trimming took off 0 bases at V and 3 bases at J, with 5 bases between the two ends. The germline V gene encodes CDR1 LNHNV and CDR2 YYDKDF (reference sequence). CDR3 length equals 13 residues. CDR3 nucleotide sequence: TGTGCCACCAGCAGAGATCAAGACTATGGCTACACCTTC. This encodes CATSRDQDYGYTF. Supplemented by reference TRBV15 and TRBJ1-2, the full variable domain reads DAMVIQNPRYQVTQFGKPVTLSCSQTLNHNVMYWYQQKSSQAPKLLFHYYDKDFNNEADTPDNFQSRRPNTSFCFLDIRSPGLGDTAMYLCATSRDQDYGYTFGSGTRLTVV.